This T cell receptor beta chain was captured in a study of blood T cell repertoires in COVID-19. Study context: Samples of COVID-19 (acute and convalescent) were obtained from the United States, Italy and Spain. The cDNA or gDNA used as material had been derived from T cells, B-cell-depleted T cells, or PBMCs.

Clones were sequenced by immunoSEQ multiplex PCR, and TCRdb holds only the in-frame ones, with some missing. The sample has approximately 140,000 clones; 87% are singletons. CDR1 is SGHRS, CDR2 YFSETQ, per germline. The CDR3 length is 13 residues. V lost 8 bases and J lost 4; bases outside the gene matches: 7. The sequenced sample was peripheral blood. This TCR derives from a man aged 80 or over with acute or convalescent COVID-19. This rearrangement joins TRBV5-1 to TRBJ2-5, with 8 nucleotides matching TRBD2. CDR3 amino acids: CASRAGEAETQYF. CDR3 coding DNA: TGCGCCAGTCGAGCGGGAGAGGCAGAGACCCAGTACTTC.